This T cell receptor (beta chain) appears in the sequencing data of a study of T-cell reconstitution after alpha-beta-depleted transplantation in children. General study results and limits: It was surviving recipient T cells and thymic progenitors that gave some patients high TCRbeta diversity at day 60. Counts and diversity of T cells one year after transplant came mostly from newly produced T cells. As was reported, about two months after transplant, alpha-beta T cells came from several hundred expanded graft clones.

Unique molecular identifiers were used to barcode this TCRbeta library. TCRdb re-derived calls from the PCR reads in MiXCR, one entry per CDR3 protein. Of 330,000 or so distinct CDR3 sequences listed, over 7% were seen once; the top ten hold approximately 9.1%. Trimming cost V 0 bases and J 6 bases, with 15 bases left between them. This CDR3 has 16 residues. Germline CDR1 and CDR2: LGHDT and YNNKEL (reference sequence). On this clonotype itself: Its matching antigen is unknown.

V usage is TRBV3-1 and J usage is TRBJ2-1; TRBD2 might be the D (6 bases). The source is a female patient between 2 and 15 years old who had a stem cell transplant for Fanconi anemia, so the T cells may come from the graft donor. Sequences were derived from peripheral blood, sampled 360 days after TCRalphabeta/CD19-depleted stem cell transplant. CDR3 amino acids: CASSQDRLVAGNEQFF. The CDR3 nucleotides are TGTGCCAGCAGCCAAGATCGACTAGTTGCCGGCAATGAGCAGTTCTTC.